This T cell receptor beta chain appears in the sequencing data of a study of regulatory T cells in long-lasting Graves disease (dated by TCRdb to about 2021). About the investigation overall: To count as having persistent Graves' disease, a patient had to have received antithyroid drug treatment for over 5 years with TSH receptor autoantibodies remaining persistently positive. Patients with persistent Graves' disease were compared with patients with newly diagnosed Graves' disease using TCR sequencing and RNA sequencing of peripheral blood. The study was conducted in China and was registered as a clinical trial. A total of 35 or so samples were covered by TCR sequencing, comprising approximately 13 persistent and about 20 newly diagnosed Graves' disease patients. Persistent Graves' disease patients in the clinical cohort had taken antithyroid drugs for roughly ten years on average. Study-wide findings and limitations: Compared with newly diagnosed patients, patients with persistent Graves' disease had lower TCR Shannon entropy and fewer highly expanded clones, which suggests clonal expansion. Preferential use of TRBV28, TRBJ1-2 and TRBJ2-5 was observed in persistent disease, whereas TRBV20-1 and TRBJ2-1 were favored in newly diagnosed disease. Only peripheral blood was studied, because thyroid tissue, the primary lesion, was inaccessible. Sequencing and analysis were restricted to the TCR beta chain. Patients with persistent disease shared more public clonotypes (about 2,500) than newly diagnosed patients did (roughly 970). The small sample size was acknowledged by the authors as a limitation that may reduce accuracy.

The library was produced with multiplex PCR. Data came from an Illumina HiSeq 4000. TCR beta libraries were built with iRepertoire HTBI primers and Arm-PCR amplification of CDR3 regions. PCR products were gel purified before sequencing. Processing in the source paper ran as follows. A total of 62 TRBV and approximately 15 TRBJ segments were identified across samples and were used for gene usage analysis of CDR3 amino acid clonotypes. Filtered high-quality paired reads were merged into contigs using COPE and FqMerger. Contigs were aligned with BLAST to IMGT TRBV, TRBD and TRBJ reference genes, and CDR3 was defined per IMGT. Highly expanded clones were defined as clonotypes with a frequency above 0.1%. Shannon entropy served as the measure of repertoire diversity, while the Gini coefficient captured V-J evenness. A clonotype found in more than one individual was treated as public. TCRdb itself trimmed the public reads at Q25 with fastp, ran MiXCR and retained productive beta chains. Rows are combined by CDR3 protein, so each entry shows the most common genes and DNA. The V and J calls shown here were made by TCRdb, not taken from the authors' results. This sample gives 600,000 to 850,000 distinct CDR3 sequences in total; approximately 31% of them show up just once. Of the sample, roughly 46% is held by the ten largest clones.

V and J are truncated by 6 bases and 0 bases respectively, leaving an intervening sequence of 5 bases. The germline V gene (reference sequence) sets CDR1 to DFQATT and CDR2 to SNEGSKA. The CDR3 runs 12 amino acids, cysteine and phenylalanine included. This entry keeps only the CDR3 DNA: 36 bases, framed from base 1. In light of the paper, this sample's time point label describes: persistent/refractory GD, antithyroid drugs over 5 years with positive TRAb. For both TCR sequencing and RNA sequencing, RNA was extracted from PBMCs in TRIzol. The diagnosis of Graves' disease followed American Thyroid Association guidelines. Patients for the study were recruited at an endocrinology department in Xi'an, China. Each patient gave approximately 9.7 milliliters of peripheral blood, collected in an EDTA anticoagulant tube. Ficoll Paque Plus density gradient separation was used to isolate PBMCs, and no additional T cell sorting was done. An Agilent 2100 Bioanalyzer and agarose gel were used to check RNA quality, and a NanoDrop 2000 was used to measure RNA concentration.

Comment on this clonotype: Its antigen target is currently unknown. No base qualities exist here, and no much larger clone lies one base off it.

This sequence was found in a female donor with Graves disease. This chain is built from TRBV20-1 and TRBJ1-4, with no reliable assignment of the D segment. The input for sequencing was peripheral blood mononuclear cells (PBMCs), taken when the disease was refractory, from a patient treated with antithyroid drugs. The CDR3 loop reads CSAIATNEKLFF. In nucleotide form, the sequence is TGCAGTGCCATTGCAACTAATGAAAAACTGTTTTTT.